This T cell receptor beta chain was captured in a study of T cell responses to AZD1222 COVID-19 vaccine. Sequencing was performed with immunoSEQ multiplex PCR; in TCRdb, only in-frame clones are kept and a portion is missing. This sample yields about 140,000 clones, of which 80% to 95% are seen a single time; about 5.9% belongs to the top ten. This CDR3 region has 15 residues. Deletions cut 2 bases from V and 0 bases from J, with 9 bases between. Germline V gene lookup returns CDR1 SGHDT and CDR2 YYEEEE. The starting material was peripheral blood, obtained 28 days after the second AZD1222 dose. The source is an adult who received the AZD1222 COVID-19 vaccine. The V call is TRBV5-6, the J call TRBJ1-5; D may be TRBD1 (5 bases). CDR3 nucleotide sequence: TGTGCCAGCAGCTTACGGGGGTATAGCAATCAGCCCCAGCATTTT. Its translation is CASSLRGYSNQPQHF.